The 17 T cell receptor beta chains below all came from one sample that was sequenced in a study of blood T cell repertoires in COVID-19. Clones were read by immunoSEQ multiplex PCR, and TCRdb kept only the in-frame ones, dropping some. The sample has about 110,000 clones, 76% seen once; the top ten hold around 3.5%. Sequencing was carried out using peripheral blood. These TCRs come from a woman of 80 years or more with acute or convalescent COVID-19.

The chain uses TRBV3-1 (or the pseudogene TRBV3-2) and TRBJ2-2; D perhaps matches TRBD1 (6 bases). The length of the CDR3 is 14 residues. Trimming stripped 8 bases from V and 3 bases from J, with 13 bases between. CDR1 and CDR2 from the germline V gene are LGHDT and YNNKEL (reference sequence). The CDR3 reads CASQAGADTGELFF. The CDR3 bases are TGTGCCAGCCAGGCAGGGGCCGACACCGGGGAGCTGTTTTTT.

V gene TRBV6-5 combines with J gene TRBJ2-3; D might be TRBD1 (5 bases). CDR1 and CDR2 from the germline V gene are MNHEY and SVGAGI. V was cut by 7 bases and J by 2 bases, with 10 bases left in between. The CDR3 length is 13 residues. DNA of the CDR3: TGTGCCAGCAAGGGGCTGACCACAGATACGCAGTATTTT. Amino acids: CASKGLTTDTQYF.

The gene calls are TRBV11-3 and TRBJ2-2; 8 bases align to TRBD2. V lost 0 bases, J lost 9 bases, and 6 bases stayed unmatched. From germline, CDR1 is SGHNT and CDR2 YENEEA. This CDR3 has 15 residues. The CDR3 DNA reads TGTGCCAGCAGCTTAGACGGGGGGGCCTCCCGGGAGCTGTTTTTT. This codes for CASSLDGGASRELFF.

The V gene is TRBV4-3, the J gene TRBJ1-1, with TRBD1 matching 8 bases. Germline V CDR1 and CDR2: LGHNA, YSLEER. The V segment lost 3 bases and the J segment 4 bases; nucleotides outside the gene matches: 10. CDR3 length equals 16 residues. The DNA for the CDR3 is TGCGCCAGCAGCCACCTATCGACAGGGGTGGGCACTGAAGCTTTCTTT. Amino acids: CASSHLSTGVGTEAFF.

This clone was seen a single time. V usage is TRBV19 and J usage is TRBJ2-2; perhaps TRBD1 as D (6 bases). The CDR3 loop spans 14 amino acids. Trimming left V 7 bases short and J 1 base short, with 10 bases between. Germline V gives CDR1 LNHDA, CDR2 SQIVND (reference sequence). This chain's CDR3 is CASTLTGNTGELFF. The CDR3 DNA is TGTGCCAGTACCCTGACAGGGAACACCGGGGAGCTGTTTTTT.

DNA of the CDR3: TGTGCCAGCAGCCAAGGGGGGGGGCACGCAGATACGCAGTATTTT. It codes for CASSQGGGHADTQYF. The V call is TRBV14, the J call TRBJ2-3, with D maybe TRBD2 (7 bases). Germline V lookup: CDR1 SGHDN, CDR2 FVKESK. The CDR3 has 15 residues. V dropped 1 base and J dropped 4 bases, with 12 bases sitting between them.

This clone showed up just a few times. The CDR3 nucleotides are TGTGCCAGCGGCGGGCTGGTTGAGAAAGAGACCCAGTACTTC. The encoded protein is CASGGLVEKETQYF. The rearrangement links TRBV2 to TRBJ2-5; TRBD2 is a possible D gene (5 bases). V was cut by 8 bases and J by 3 bases, with 16 bases left in between. Germline CDR1 is SNHLY and CDR2 is FYNNEI. The CDR3 loop spans 14 amino acids.

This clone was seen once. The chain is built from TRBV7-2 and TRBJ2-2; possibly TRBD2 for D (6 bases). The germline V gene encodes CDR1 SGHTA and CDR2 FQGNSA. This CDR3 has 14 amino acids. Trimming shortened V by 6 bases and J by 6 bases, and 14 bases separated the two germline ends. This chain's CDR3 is CASRGLASAGELFF. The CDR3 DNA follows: TGTGCCAGCAGGGGGCTAGCGAGCGCCGGGGAGCTGTTTTTT.

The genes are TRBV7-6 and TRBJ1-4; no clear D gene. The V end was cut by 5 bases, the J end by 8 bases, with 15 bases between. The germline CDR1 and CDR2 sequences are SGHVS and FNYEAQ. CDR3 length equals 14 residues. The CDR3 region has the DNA TGTGCCAGCAGCCCCAGCGGGCGCGGAGAAAAACTGTTTTTT. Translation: CASSPSGRGEKLFF.

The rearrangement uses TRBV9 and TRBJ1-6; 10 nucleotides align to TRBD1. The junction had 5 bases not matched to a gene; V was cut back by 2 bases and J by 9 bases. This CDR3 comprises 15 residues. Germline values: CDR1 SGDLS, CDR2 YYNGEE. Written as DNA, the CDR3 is TGTGCCAGCAGCGTCGCCGGGACAGGGGTTTCACCCCTCCACTTT. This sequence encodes CASSVAGTGVSPLHF.

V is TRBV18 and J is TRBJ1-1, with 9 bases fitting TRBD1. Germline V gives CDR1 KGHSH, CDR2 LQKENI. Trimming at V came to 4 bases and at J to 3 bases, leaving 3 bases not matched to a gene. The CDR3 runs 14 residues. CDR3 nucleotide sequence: TGTGCCAGCTCACTTCGACAGGGGGACACTGAAGCTTTCTTT. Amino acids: CASSLRQGDTEAFF.

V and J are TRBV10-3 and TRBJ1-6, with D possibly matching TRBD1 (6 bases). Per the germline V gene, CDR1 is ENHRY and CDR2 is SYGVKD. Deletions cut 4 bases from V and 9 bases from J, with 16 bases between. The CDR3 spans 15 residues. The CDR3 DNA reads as TGTGCCATCAGTGTCGGGGAACAGGGAACTTCACCCCTCCACTTT. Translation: CAISVGEQGTSPLHF.

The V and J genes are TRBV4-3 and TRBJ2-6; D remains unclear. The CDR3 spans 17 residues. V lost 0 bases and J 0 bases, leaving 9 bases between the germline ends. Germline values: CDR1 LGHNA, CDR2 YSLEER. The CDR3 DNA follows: TGCGCCAGCAGCCAAGATTCGACTTACTCTGGGGCCAACGTCCTGACTTTC. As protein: CASSQDSTYSGANVLTF.

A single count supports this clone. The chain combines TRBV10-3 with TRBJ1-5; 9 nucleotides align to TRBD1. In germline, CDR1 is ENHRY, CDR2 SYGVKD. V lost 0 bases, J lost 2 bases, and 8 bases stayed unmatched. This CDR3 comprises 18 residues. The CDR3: CAISESLGQGTGNQPQHF. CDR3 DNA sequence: TGTGCCATCAGTGAGTCCCTGGGACAGGGAACGGGCAATCAGCCCCAGCATTTT.

The DNA of the CDR3 is TGTGCCAGCTCACCGGCGCTAGCGAGTGGAACCGGGGAGCTGTTTTTT. Its translation is CASSPALASGTGELFF. The V gene is TRBV18, the J gene TRBJ2-2; D perhaps matches TRBD2 (6 bases). Germline lookup yields CDR1 KGHSH and CDR2 LQKENI. V shed 3 bases and J shed 5 bases, with 16 bases lying between them. The length of the CDR3 is 16 residues.

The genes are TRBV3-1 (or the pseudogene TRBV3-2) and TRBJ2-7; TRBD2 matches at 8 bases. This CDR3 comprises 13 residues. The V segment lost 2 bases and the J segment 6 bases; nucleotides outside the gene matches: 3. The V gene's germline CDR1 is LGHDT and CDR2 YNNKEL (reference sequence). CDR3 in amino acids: CASSQLAGLEQYF. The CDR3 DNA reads TGTGCCAGCAGCCAACTAGCGGGCCTCGAGCAGTACTTC.

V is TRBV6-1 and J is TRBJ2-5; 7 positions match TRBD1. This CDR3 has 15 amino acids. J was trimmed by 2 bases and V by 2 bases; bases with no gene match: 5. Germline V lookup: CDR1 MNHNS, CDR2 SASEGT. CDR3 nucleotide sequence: TGTGCCAGCAGTGAACGAGGGGGCCCACAAGAGACCCAGTACTTC. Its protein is CASSERGGPQETQYF.